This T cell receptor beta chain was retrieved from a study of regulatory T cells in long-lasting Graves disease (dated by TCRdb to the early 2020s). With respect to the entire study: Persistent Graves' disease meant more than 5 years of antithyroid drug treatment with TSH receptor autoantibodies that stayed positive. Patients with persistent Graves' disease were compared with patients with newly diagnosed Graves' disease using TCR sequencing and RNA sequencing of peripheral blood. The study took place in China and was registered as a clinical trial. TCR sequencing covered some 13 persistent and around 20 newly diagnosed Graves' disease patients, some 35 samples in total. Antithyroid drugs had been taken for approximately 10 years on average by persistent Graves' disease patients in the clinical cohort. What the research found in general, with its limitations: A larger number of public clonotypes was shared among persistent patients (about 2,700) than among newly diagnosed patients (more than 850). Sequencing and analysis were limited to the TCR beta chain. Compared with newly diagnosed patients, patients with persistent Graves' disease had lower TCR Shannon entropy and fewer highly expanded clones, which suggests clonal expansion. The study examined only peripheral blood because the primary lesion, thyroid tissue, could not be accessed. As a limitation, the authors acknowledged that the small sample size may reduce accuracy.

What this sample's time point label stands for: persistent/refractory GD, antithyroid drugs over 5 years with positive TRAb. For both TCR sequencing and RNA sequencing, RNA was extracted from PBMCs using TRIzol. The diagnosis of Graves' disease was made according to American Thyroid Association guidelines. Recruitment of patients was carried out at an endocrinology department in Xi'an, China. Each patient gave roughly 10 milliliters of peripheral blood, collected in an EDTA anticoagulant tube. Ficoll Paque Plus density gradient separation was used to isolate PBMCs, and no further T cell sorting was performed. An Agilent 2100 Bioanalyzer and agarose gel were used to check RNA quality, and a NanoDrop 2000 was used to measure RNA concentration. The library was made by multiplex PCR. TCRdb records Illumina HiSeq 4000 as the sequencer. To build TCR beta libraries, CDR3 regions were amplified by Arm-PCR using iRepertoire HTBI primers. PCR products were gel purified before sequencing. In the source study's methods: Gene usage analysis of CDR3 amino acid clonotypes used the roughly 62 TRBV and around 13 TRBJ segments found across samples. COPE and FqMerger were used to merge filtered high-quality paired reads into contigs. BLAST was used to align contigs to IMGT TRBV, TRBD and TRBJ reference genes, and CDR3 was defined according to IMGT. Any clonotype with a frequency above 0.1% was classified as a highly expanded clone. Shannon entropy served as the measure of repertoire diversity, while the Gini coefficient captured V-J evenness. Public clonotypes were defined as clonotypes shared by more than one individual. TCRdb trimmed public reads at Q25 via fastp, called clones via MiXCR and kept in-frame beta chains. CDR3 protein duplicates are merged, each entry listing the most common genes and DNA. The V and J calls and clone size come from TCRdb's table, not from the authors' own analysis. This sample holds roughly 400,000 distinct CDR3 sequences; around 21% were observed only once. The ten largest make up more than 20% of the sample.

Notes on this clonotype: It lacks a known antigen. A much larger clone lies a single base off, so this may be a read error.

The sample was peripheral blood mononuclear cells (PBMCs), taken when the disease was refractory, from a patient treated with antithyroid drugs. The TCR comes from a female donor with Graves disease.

Read as DNA, the sequence is TGTGCCAGCGGCCAAGACAGGGGGCGACCCCTGTACTTC. It is translated as CASGQDRGRPLYF. Recombination connected TRBV3-1 to TRBJ2-4; 10 of the junction bases match TRBD1. From the germline V gene (reference sequence), CDR1 is LGHDT and CDR2 is YNNKEL. Inclusive of the bounding cysteine and phenylalanine, the CDR3 is 13 residues long. Only the CDR3 part of the read is kept: 39 bases, read in frame from the first base.